A single sample is the source of the 27 T cell receptor beta chains below, sequenced in a study of beta chain features in type 1 diabetes. Expressed TCRB transcripts got sequenced, as all isolated RNA was reverse transcribed. Sequencing was performed with immunoSEQ multiplex PCR; in TCRdb, only in-frame clones are kept and a portion is missing. The table has over 300,000 clones, approximately 10% seen once. Study-wide points: Type 1 diabetes patients showed a moderate but significant shortening of TCRB CDR3s in all four CD4+ subsets.

Which antigens these TCRs recognize remains unknown. Sequencing was done on a sample of central memory CD4+ T cells from blood. The receptors shown here come from a man younger than 40 with type 1 diabetes.

This clone was detected many times. The V call is TRBV28, the J call TRBJ2-4; D possibly corresponds to TRBD1 (6 bases). CDR1 and CDR2 from the germline V gene are MDHEN and SYDVKM. V was shortened by 7 bases and J by 7 bases, with 14 bases between the two germline ends. This CDR3 spans 13 amino acids. The CDR3 sequence is CASMGDTRNIQYF. For the CDR3, the DNA is TGTGCCAGCATGGGGGACACTCGTAACATTCAGTACTTC.

This clone turned up a few times. V and J are TRBV28 and TRBJ2-7, with D hard to call. CDR3 size: 14 residues. Germline assignment: CDR1 MDHEN and CDR2 SYDVKM. V was clipped by 5 bases and J by 3 bases, with 14 bases between them. The CDR3 protein is CASSPPVRNYEQYF. The CDR3 nucleotides are TGTGCCAGCAGTCCCCCGGTTAGAAACTACGAGCAGTACTTC.

The gene calls are TRBV4-2 and TRBJ2-3, with TRBD1 matching over 7 bases. Germline V gene sequence: CDR1 LGHNA, CDR2 YNFKEQ. The CDR3 consists of 15 residues. J gave up 5 bases and V 4 bases, and 9 bases lay outside the gene matches. The CDR3 loop is CASSPTGLRGDTQYF. The CDR3 DNA sequence: TGTGCCAGCAGCCCGACAGGGTTACGAGGAGATACGCAGTATTTT.

This rearrangement joins TRBV7-2 to TRBJ1-5; D is unresolved. Per germline, CDR1 SGHTA and CDR2 FQGNSA. The CDR3 length is 13 residues. V was trimmed by 2 bases and J by 4 bases, leaving 6 bases between them. CDR3 nucleotides: TGTGCCAGCAGCTTAACGAATAATCAGCCCCAGCATTTT. This gives the protein CASSLTNNQPQHF. The whole variable domain, remainder taken from reference TRBV7-2 and TRBJ1-5, is GAGVSQSPSNKVTEKGKDVELRCDPISGHTALYWYRQSLGQGLEFLIYFQGNSAPDKSGLPSDRFSAERTGGSVSTLTIQRTQQEDSAVYLCASSLTNNQPQHFGDGTRLSIL.

This clone has a handful of counts. The chain joins TRBV5-4 to TRBJ1-1; D is perhaps TRBD1 (6 bases). In germline, CDR1 is SGHNT, CDR2 YYREEE (reference sequence). The V end lost 2 bases, the J end lost 5 bases, and 13 bases lay between the germline ends. The length of the CDR3 is 14 residues. The DNA of the CDR3 is TGTGCCAGCAGCTTAGAGGTGGGGGCAACTGAAGCTTTCTTT. Translation gives CASSLEVGATEAFF.

The sample holds many counts of this clone. The CDR3 DNA is TGTGCCAGCAAGGTAGCGTCGAACTTAGAGACCCAGTACTTC. This sequence encodes CASKVASNLETQYF. The chain is built from TRBV11-2 and TRBJ2-5, with D tentatively TRBD2 (5 bases). The CDR3 covers 14 residues. From germline, CDR1 is SGHAT and CDR2 FQNNGV. V dropped 7 bases and J dropped 4 bases, with 16 bases sitting between them.

The J gene is TRBJ1-6, the V gene TRBV11-2; 7 nucleotides align to TRBD1. Germline-derived CDR1 and CDR2 are SGHAT and FQNNGV. The ends lost 5 bases at V and 5 bases at J; junction bases unmatched: 6. There are 15 residues in the CDR3. Here the CDR3 reads CASSIRDRNNSPLHF. The CDR3 DNA follows: TGTGCCAGCAGCATCCGGGACAGAAATAATTCACCCCTCCACTTT.

This clone showed up just a few times. This sequence joins TRBV11-2 and TRBJ2-2, with 8 bases matching TRBD1. The ends lost 5 bases at V and 4 bases at J; junction bases unmatched: 9. The CDR3 extends over 16 amino acids. The V gene's germline CDR1 is SGHAT and CDR2 FQNNGV. CDR3 region: CASSDQGARGTGELFF. DNA for the CDR3: TGTGCCAGCAGCGACCAGGGGGCGAGGGGCACCGGGGAGCTGTTTTTT.

This clone was observed a handful of times. The chain couples TRBV7-6 to TRBJ2-5; TRBD2 matches at 11 bases. Germline CDR1 SGHVS, CDR2 FNYEAQ. The CDR3 has 14 residues. Trimming removed 5 bases from V and 4 bases from J; junction bases left unmatched: 3. The chain's CDR3 is CASSPGTSGETQYF. CDR3 in DNA: TGTGCCAGCAGCCCCGGGACTAGCGGAGAGACCCAGTACTTC. Complete variable domain (other parts from reference TRBV7-6 and TRBJ2-5): GAGVSQSPRYKVTKRGQDVALRCDPISGHVSLYWYRQALGQGPEFLTYFNYEAQQDKSGLPNDRFSAERPEGSISTLTIQRTEQRDSAMYRCASSPGTSGETQYFGPGTRLLVL.

The chain couples TRBV15 to TRBJ2-1; 9 bases align to TRBD2. The V gene end was trimmed by 0 bases and the J gene end by 5 bases; junction bases not matched to a gene: 8. There are 17 residues in the CDR3. Germline values: CDR1 LNHNV, CDR2 YYDKDF (reference sequence). CDR3 in DNA: TGTGCCACCAGCAGAGATTTAGGCGGGAGGGGAGACAATGAGCAGTTCTTC. This gives the protein CATSRDLGGRGDNEQFF.

In this sample, this clone turned up once. The CDR3 reads CASSQVGASGYTF. The CDR3 DNA reads as TGTGCCAGCAGCCAAGTAGGGGCCAGTGGCTACACCTTC. The chain links TRBV14 to TRBJ1-2; a weak D match, TRBD1 (5 bases). Deletions cut 1 base from V and 7 bases from J, with 10 bases between. The germline gives CDR1 SGHDN, CDR2 FVKESK. This CDR3 is 13 amino acids long.

This clone showed up just a few times. A far larger clone differs by one base, so this is likely a read error. The V and J genes are TRBV13 and TRBJ1-1; D call uncertain. The CDR3 loop spans 13 amino acids. Germline CDR1 is PRHDT and CDR2 is FYEKMQ (reference sequence). Trimming removed 5 bases at V and 1 base at J, with 8 bases between. CDR3 residues: CASSQQQNTEAFF. In DNA, the CDR3 is TGTGCCAGCAGCCAACAGCAGAACACTGAAGCTTTCTTT.

The chain is built from TRBV4-1 and TRBJ1-1; no firm D call. Germline lookup yields CDR1 MGHRA and CDR2 YSYEKL. The CDR3 spans 13 residues. The V gene lost 0 bases and the J gene lost 1 base, with 3 bases spanning the gap. Here the CDR3 reads CASSQEENTEAFF. CDR3 sequence (DNA): TGCGCCAGCAGCCAAGAGGAGAACACTGAAGCTTTCTTT.

V is TRBV15 and J is TRBJ2-1; 8 bases map to TRBD2. Trimming took 2 bases from V and 4 from J; bases not matched to a gene: 4. Germline values: CDR1 LNHNV, CDR2 YYDKDF (reference sequence). The CDR3 totals 15 residues. CDR3 DNA sequence: TGTGCCACCAGCAGAAGCGGGGGTCGGTACAATGAGCAGTTCTTC. This sequence encodes CATSRSGGRYNEQFF.

The chain couples TRBV5-1 to TRBJ1-6; maybe TRBD1 (5 bases). The V and J ends lost 3 bases and 8 bases respectively, with 9 bases between them. CDR1 is SGHRS and CDR2 is YFSETQ in the germline V gene. CDR3 length: 13 residues. For the CDR3, the DNA is TGCGCCAGCAGCTCGGGGGGGTATTCACCCCTCCACTTT. Translated: CASSSGGYSPLHF.

This clone was seen a few times. The chain is built from TRBV6-1 and TRBJ1-2; 11 bases line up with TRBD1. With 6 bases clipped from V and 2 bases from J, the junction kept 5 bases outside the gene matches. The CDR3 is made up of 15 amino acids. From germline, CDR1 is MNHNS and CDR2 SASEGT. The CDR3 region has the DNA TGTGCCAGCAGGGACAGGGGGCAGAGGAACTATGGCTACACCTTC. Protein: CASRDRGQRNYGYTF.

This clone has just a few counts. V gene TRBV7-2 combines with J gene TRBJ1-6; tentatively, D is TRBD1 (6 bases). From germline, CDR1 is SGHTA and CDR2 FQGNSA. The CDR3 is 14 residues long. The V and J ends lost 1 base and 10 bases respectively, with 11 bases between them. The CDR3 DNA reads as TGTGCCAGCAGCTTAGGATGGCAGGGGTCACCCCTCCACTTT. Residues: CASSLGWQGSPLHF.

This clone has a count of ten or more. This chain links TRBV7-9 with TRBJ2-7; maybe TRBD1 (6 bases). This CDR3 comprises 15 residues. The V and J ends lost 5 bases and 5 bases respectively, with 19 bases between them. CDR1 and CDR2 (germline): SEHNR, FQNEAQ (reference sequence). The CDR3 DNA sequence: TGTGCCAGCAGCCCTTTGTCCTTACAGGGCCACGAGCAGTACTTC. Amino acids: CASSPLSLQGHEQYF. Filled out from reference TRBV7-9 and TRBJ2-7, the complete variable domain reads DTGVSQNPRHKITKRGQNVTFRCDPISEHNRLYWYRQTLGQGPEFLTYFQNEAQLEKSRLLSDRFSAERPKGSFSTLEIQRTEQGDSAMYLCASSPLSLQGHEQYFGPGTRLTVT.

J is TRBJ2-5 and V is TRBV9, with D unclear. V gave up 0 bases and J gave up 4 bases, with 10 bases separating them. The CDR3 is made up of 14 amino acids. CDR1 is SGDLS and CDR2 is YYNGEE in the germline V gene. The CDR3 DNA follows: TGTGCCAGCAGCGTAGTGCAGCAGTCAGAGACCCAGTACTTC. The encoded protein is CASSVVQQSETQYF.

In its sample, this clone was seen a few times. The genes are TRBV2 and TRBJ1-1, with TRBD1 matching 7 bases. Trimming at V came to 7 bases and at J to 6 bases, leaving 11 bases not matched to a gene. The V gene's germline CDR1 is SNHLY and CDR2 FYNNEI. This CDR3 region has 14 residues. CDR3 loop: CASILTGSGAEAFF. The CDR3 coding sequence is TGTGCCAGCATTCTGACAGGGTCAGGCGCTGAAGCTTTCTTT.

This clone was counted at least ten times. The CDR3 DNA is TGTGCCAGCAGCGTAGCGGGTGGTGAAAAACTGTTTTTT. Encoded protein: CASSVAGGEKLFF. V usage is TRBV9 and J usage is TRBJ1-4; D is undetermined. V was shortened by 0 bases and J by 7 bases, with 7 bases between the two germline ends. This CDR3 region has 13 residues. Germline V lookup: CDR1 SGDLS, CDR2 YYNGEE.

The chain links TRBV14 to TRBJ1-4; D is ambiguous. Trimming left V 1 base short and J 0 bases short, with 12 bases between. This CDR3 spans 17 amino acids. Per the germline V gene, CDR1 is SGHDN and CDR2 is FVKESK. CDR3 in amino acids: CASSQGGWDSTNEKLFF. DNA of the CDR3: TGTGCCAGCAGCCAAGGAGGGTGGGATTCAACTAATGAAAAACTGTTTTTT.

This clone has ten or more counts. V usage is TRBV4-2 and J usage is TRBJ2-3; 11 bases map to TRBD2. The V segment lost 4 bases and the J segment 6 bases; nucleotides outside the gene matches: 6. Germline V gene sequence: CDR1 LGHNA, CDR2 YNFKEQ. CDR3 size: 15 residues. The CDR3 region is CASSLGLAEGDTQYF. The CDR3 region has the DNA TGTGCCAGCAGCCTGGGACTAGCGGAAGGGGATACGCAGTATTTT.

This clone came up a few times. The V gene is TRBV18, the J gene TRBJ1-2; 9 nucleotides agree with TRBD1. Germline-derived CDR1 and CDR2 are KGHSH and LQKENI. This CDR3 has 15 residues. J lost 8 bases, V lost 3 bases, and 10 bases had no gene match. The CDR3 spells CASSPSRDRVTGYTF. In nucleotides, the CDR3 is TGTGCCAGCTCACCGTCCCGGGACAGGGTGACGGGCTACACCTTC.

This clone was observed a few times. The chain uses TRBV19 and TRBJ1-1, with D maybe TRBD1 (6 bases). The germline V gene has CDR1 LNHDA and CDR2 SQIVND (reference sequence). Trimming took off 6 bases at V and 5 bases at J, with 16 bases between the two ends. The CDR3 is 14 amino acids. The CDR3 DNA reads TGTGCCAGTAGCACGGACAGCTTTGGGACTGAAGCTTTCTTT. It encodes CASSTDSFGTEAFF.

In this sample, this clone turned up a few times. This chain joins TRBV11-2 and TRBJ2-7, with 8 positions matching TRBD2. The germline V gene has CDR1 SGHAT and CDR2 FQNNGV. The CDR3 has 14 residues. Germline trimming cut 3 bases from V and 5 bases from J; bases unmatched to any gene: 6. The CDR3 is CASSFGTSSHEQYF. CDR3 DNA: TGTGCCAGCAGCTTTGGGACTAGTTCCCACGAGCAGTACTTC.

In this sample, this clone turned up a few times. The chain is built from TRBV10-3 and TRBJ2-1; D is perhaps TRBD1 (6 bases). Looked up from germline, CDR1 is ENHRY and CDR2 is SYGVKD. Trimming took 6 bases from V and 2 from J, leaving 14 bases between them. The CDR3 runs to 15 residues. The CDR3 DNA reads TGTGCCATCAGGCCGGGACAACCTCCCTACAATGAGCAGTTCTTC. It translates to CAIRPGQPPYNEQFF.